This is a list of T cell receptor beta chains from one sample in a study of healthy donors' naive CD4 and CD8 T cells. One entry per CDR3 protein results from TCRdb running MiXCR on the reads. In the table there are about 200,000 distinct CDR3 sequences, over 60% of which are singletons. Sequences were obtained from naive CD4+ and CD8+ T cells sorted from blood, pooled from several donors. These receptors originate from a pool of human donors in good health; the sample pools cells from several healthy donors. Both conserved end residues are part of each CDR3. Each record gives: V gene, D gene, clone size, J gene, CDR3 DNA, CDR3 protein. D genes are given only for firm matches. Only some rows state a clone size, as once, few, many or a class for expanded clones.

TRBV6-2/TRBV6-3	NA	NA	TRBJ1-1	TGTGCCAGCAGTTACCGGGGGCCGGTGAACACTGAAGCTTTCTTT	CASSYRGPVNTEAFF
TRBV29-1	NA	NA	TRBJ1-2	TGCAGCGTTGAGGAGACGAACCCTGGGGGCTATGGCTACACCTTC	CSVEETNPGGYGYTF
TRBV29-1	NA	NA	TRBJ1-2	TGCAGCGTTGAAGATCCACCGGGCGGCTACACCTTC	CSVEDPPGGYTF
TRBV29-1	NA	few	TRBJ2-7	TGCAGCGTCCGGGCCCTAACGGGGGAGCAGTACTTC	CSVRALTGEQYF
TRBV27	NA	few	TRBJ2-5	TGTGCCAGCAGTTTAACAGGGTTTGAGACCCAGTACTTC	CASSLTGFETQYF
TRBV29-1	TRBD2	NA	TRBJ2-2	TGCAGCGTTGAAGATCCGACTAGCGCGGAGAACACCGGGGAGCTGTTTTTT	CSVEDPTSAENTGELFF
TRBV5-4	TRBD1	few	TRBJ1-6	TGTGCCAGCAGCTTGGATCCTGACAGGGGTAATTCACCCCTCCACTTT	CASSLDPDRGNSPLHF
TRBV6-5	NA	NA	TRBJ1-1	TGTGCCAGCAGTTTTACGGACGGGACCACTGAAGCTTTCTTT	CASSFTDGTTEAFF
TRBV24-1	NA	NA	TRBJ2-1	TGTGCCACCAGTGATTGGGACTCGTACGGCTCCTACAATGAGCAGTTCTTC	CATSDWDSYGSYNEQFF
TRBV5-6	NA	NA	TRBJ2-7	TGTGCCAGCAGCACGGGACTGGGTGATGAGCAGTACTTC	CASSTGLGDEQYF
TRBV6-5	NA	NA	TRBJ1-3	TGTGCCAGCATTCCAGATGGAAGATTGTCTGGAAACACCATATATTTT	CASIPDGRLSGNTIYF
TRBV19	NA	few	TRBJ1-5	TGTGCCAGTAGTTCCCTCAATCAGCCCCAGCATTTT	CASSSLNQPQHF
TRBV20-1	NA	NA	TRBJ2-7	TGCAGTGCTCCAAATCCCAGGGGGGGTTCCTACGAGCAGTACTTC	CSAPNPRGGSYEQYF
TRBV29-1	NA	NA	TRBJ2-5	TGCAGCGTCGCCGGCCCCGGCTCCATCAAACGACAAGAGACCCAGTACTTC	CSVAGPGSIKRQETQYF
TRBV18	NA	NA	TRBJ2-1	TGTGCCAGCTCACCACCGGGAAGAAGCGCGAACAATGAGCAGTTCTTC	CASSPPGRSANNEQFF
TRBV19	TRBD1	NA	TRBJ1-2	TGTGCCAGTAGCGATCCGGACAGGGGAAGAAACTATGGCTACACCTTC	CASSDPDRGRNYGYTF
TRBV5-1	NA	NA	TRBJ2-7	TGCGCCAGCAGCTTGGCCCGCAGCTTCTACGAGCAGTACTTC	CASSLARSFYEQYF
TRBV29-1	NA	NA	TRBJ2-1	TGCAGCGTTGAAGATCCTCGGGCAGATATGTACAATGAGCAGTTCTTC	CSVEDPRADMYNEQFF
TRBV20-1	NA	NA	TRBJ2-7	TGCAGTGCTAGAGCCACAGGTCACAAAACCTACGAGCAGTACTTC	CSARATGHKTYEQYF
TRBV6-6	NA	NA	TRBJ1-5	TGTGCCAGCAGCCTTCTGGGGGCGCGGGATCAGCCCCGGCATTTT	CASSLLGARDQPRHF
TRBV6-5	TRBD2	NA	TRBJ2-7	TGTGCCAGCAGAGGACTAGCGGGAGGTCTTGACGAGCAGTACTTC	CASRGLAGGLDEQYF
TRBV5-5	NA	once	TRBJ2-5	TGTGCCAGCAGCTTGGAAGGGGTTCGGGAGACCCAGTACTTC	CASSLEGVRETQYF